This T cell receptor beta chain was obtained from a study of cytomegalovirus exposure and HLA in healthy donors. PCR involved 60 Vbeta and 13 Jbeta primers. Measured with immunoSEQ multiplex PCR; TCRdb has only the in-frame clones, and not every one. The sample has about 190,000 clones, around four fifths seen once. Study-wide results and caveats: Versus the approximately 720-donor mean, an Asian-associated ancestry cluster reportedly showed fewer N-insertions in a later analysis. More clonal expansion characterized HLA-associated TCR beta chains than equally common others in a later analysis.

This clone has more than one count but fewer than ten. Its antigen is undetermined. The J segment lost 5 bases and the V segment lost 0 bases, leaving 3 bases of the junction unmatched. The CDR3 is 14 residues long. Germline CDR1 and CDR2: SGHRS and YFSETQ. This sequence originates from a man in his forties or fifties in good health and CMV-seropositive. The chain combines TRBV5-1 with TRBJ2-7, with 9 bases matching TRBD1. Material: PBMCs. Here the CDR3 reads CASSLGTGAHEQYF. DNA of the CDR3: TGCGCCAGCAGCTTGGGGACAGGGGCCCACGAGCAGTACTTC.